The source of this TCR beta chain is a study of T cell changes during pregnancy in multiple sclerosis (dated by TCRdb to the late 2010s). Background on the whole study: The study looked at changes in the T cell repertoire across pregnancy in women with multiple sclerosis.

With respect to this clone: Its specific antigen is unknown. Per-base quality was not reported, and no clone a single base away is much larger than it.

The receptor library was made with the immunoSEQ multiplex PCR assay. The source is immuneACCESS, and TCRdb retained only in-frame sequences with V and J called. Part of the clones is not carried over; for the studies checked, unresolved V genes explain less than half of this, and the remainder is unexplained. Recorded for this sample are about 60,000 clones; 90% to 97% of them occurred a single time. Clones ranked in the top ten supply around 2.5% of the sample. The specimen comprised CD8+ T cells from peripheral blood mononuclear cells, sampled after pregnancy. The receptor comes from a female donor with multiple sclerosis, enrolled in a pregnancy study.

CDR3 sequence: CASSWMGGQETQYF. In nucleotides, the sequence is TGTGCCAGCAGCTGGATGGGGGGCCAAGAGACCCAGTACTTC. The sequence joins TRBV5-6 to TRBJ2-5; a tentative D call is TRBD2 (6 bases match). The CDR3 numbers 14 residues from cysteine through phenylalanine. CDR3 DNA is the only sequence kept; it has 42 bases, read in frame from the first base. V drops 3 bases and J drops 1 base, leaving 10 bases in between. The germline V gene provides CDR1 SGHDT and CDR2 YYEEEE.